These 23 T cell receptor beta chains were sequenced from one sample in a study of T cells in tuberculosis. The table came from immunoSEQ multiplex PCR; TCRdb's copy has only in-frame clones and leaves some out. Of more than 30,000 clones in the sample, 95% to 97% were seen once. The sample was PBMCs. The receptor set was obtained from a donor between 10 and 35 years old with latent tuberculosis or without tuberculosis infection.

The chain recombines TRBV19 with TRBJ1-4; 9 nucleotides align to TRBD1. The V gene's germline CDR1 is LNHDA and CDR2 SQIVND (reference sequence). The trim removed 6 bases at V and 7 bases at J, leaving 6 bases unmatched. The CDR3 has 14 amino acids. Written as DNA, the CDR3 is TGTGCCAGTAGGCCGGGACAGGGAGGTGAAAAACTGTTTTTT. This sequence encodes CASRPGQGGEKLFF.

This clone has only one observation. V usage is TRBV5-1 and J usage is TRBJ2-2, with TRBD2 identical over 15 bases. The CDR3 loop spans 18 amino acids. Trimming took 4 bases from V and 3 from J; bases not matched to a gene: 7. Germline V gives CDR1 SGHRS, CDR2 YFSETQ. The DNA for the CDR3 is TGCGCCAGCAGCCCGCAGGGACTAGCGGGAGGTTACACCGGGGAGCTGTTTTTT. It encodes CASSPQGLAGGYTGELFF. Using reference TRBV5-1 and TRBJ2-2 for the parts outside the CDR3, the full variable domain is KAGVTQTPRYLIKTRGQQVTLSCSPISGHRSVSWYQQTPGQGLQFLFEYFSETQRNKGNFPGRFSGRQFSNSRSEMNVSTLELGDSALYLCASSPQGLAGGYTGELFFGEGSRLTVL.

The genes are TRBV2 and TRBJ2-1, with D perhaps TRBD1 (6 bases). Trimming removed 6 bases at V and 0 bases at J, with 12 bases between. Germline CDR1 is SNHLY and CDR2 is FYNNEI. The CDR3 contains 15 residues. CDR3 in DNA: TGTGCCAGCAGCAAGGACAGATTCTCCTACAATGAGCAGTTCTTC. Its translation is CASSKDRFSYNEQFF.

The chain has TRBV4-2 and TRBJ2-1, with a possible D match to TRBD1 (5 bases). V was clipped by 3 bases and J by 7 bases, with 22 bases between them. The CDR3 covers 17 residues. CDR1 and CDR2 (germline): LGHNA, YNFKEQ. The CDR3 loop reads CASSHPTVGRALNEQFF. The CDR3 nucleotides are TGTGCCAGCAGCCACCCCACCGTGGGCAGGGCTTTGAATGAGCAGTTCTTC.

The rearrangement joins TRBV5-1 to TRBJ1-2, with 9 bases matching TRBD1. J gave up 4 bases and V 0 bases, and 4 bases lay outside the gene matches. This CDR3 is 15 amino acids long. Germline-derived CDR1 and CDR2 are SGHRS and YFSETQ. DNA for the CDR3: TGCGCCAGCAGCTTGGCAACAGGGGGCGGCTATGGCTACACCTTC. Protein: CASSLATGGGYGYTF.

The chain employs TRBV7-8 and TRBJ2-3, with 12 bases that match TRBD2. The CDR3 spans 18 residues. Germline-derived CDR1 and CDR2 are SGHVS and FQNEAQ. V shed 1 base and J 1 base; nucleotides not matched to a gene: 6. The CDR3 protein is CASSLVTSGRPRTDTQYF. The CDR3 DNA reads as TGTGCCAGCAGCTTAGTAACTAGCGGGAGGCCGCGCACAGATACGCAGTATTTT.

The genes are TRBV18 and TRBJ1-1; no clear D gene. CDR1 is KGHSH, CDR2 LQKENI, per germline. The CDR3 consists of 14 residues. The V end was cut by 6 bases, the J end by 4 bases, with 15 bases between. DNA of the CDR3: TGTGCCAGCTCCCTCTCACCAGGAATCACTGAAGCTTTCTTT. Protein product: CASSLSPGITEAFF. Full variable domain (remainder filled in from reference TRBV18 and TRBJ1-1): NAGVMQNPRHLVRRRGQEARLRCSPMKGHSHVYWYRQLPEEGLKFMVYLQKENIIDESGMPKERFSAEFPKEGPSILRIQQVVRGDSAAYFCASSLSPGITEAFFGQGTRLTVV.

The chain joins TRBV28 to TRBJ1-2; 10 bases are a match to TRBD1. CDR1 and CDR2 (germline): MDHEN, SYDVKM. J was trimmed by 9 bases and V by 6 bases; bases with no gene match: 7. CDR3 length equals 13 residues. The CDR3 DNA reads as TGTGCCAGCAGATGGGGACAGGGGTTAAGCTACACCTTC. Its translation is CASRWGQGLSYTF.

This chain uses TRBV4-2 with TRBJ1-1, with 8 bases identical to TRBD1. Trimming at V came to 3 bases and at J to 1 base, leaving 4 bases not matched to a gene. Germline V gives CDR1 LGHNA, CDR2 YNFKEQ. The CDR3 covers 15 residues. CDR3 DNA sequence: TGTGCCAGCAGCCAGACAGGGGCGGGGAACACTGAAGCTTTCTTT. Amino acids: CASSQTGAGNTEAFF.

The chain links TRBV6-6 to TRBJ1-1; a weak D match, TRBD1 (5 bases). The CDR3 length is 13 residues. V was cut by 6 bases and J by 0 bases, with 8 bases left in between. Germline V gene data show CDR1 as MNHNY and CDR2 as SVGAGI (reference sequence). The CDR3 DNA reads TGTGCCAGCAGGCGGGGGGTGAACACTGAAGCTTTCTTT. Translating it yields CASRRGVNTEAFF.

The J gene is TRBJ2-3, the V gene TRBV7-2; a weak D match, TRBD1 (6 bases). Germline V gene sequence: CDR1 SGHTA, CDR2 FQGNSA. The CDR3 runs to 13 residues. Trimming took 5 bases from V and 7 from J, leaving 13 bases between them. CDR3 residues: CASSPDSQHTQYF. The CDR3, as DNA: TGTGCCAGCAGCCCGGACAGTCAACATACGCAGTATTTT.

As concerns this clone: Its ends do not fully match the called genes, so a read error is possible. This rearrangement joins TRBV5-4 to TRBJ2-1; 8 nucleotides align to TRBD2. The CDR3 has 15 amino acids. CDR1 and CDR2 (germline): SGHNT, YYREEE (reference sequence). CDR3 in DNA: TGTGCCAGTAGCTTGAAGCGGGGGACTGACAATGAGCAGTTCTTC. Translating it yields CASSLKRGTDNEQFF.

This clone is a singleton in its sample. This sequence joins TRBV11-3 and TRBJ2-2; no clear D. Germline CDR1 is SGHNT and CDR2 is YENEEA. V lost 2 bases to trimming and J lost 0 bases, with 7 bases between them. CDR3 length: 15 amino acids. CDR3 amino acids: CASSLSRPNTGELFF. CDR3 DNA: TGTGCCAGCAGCTTAAGCCGCCCGAACACCGGGGAGCTGTTTTTT.

The chain employs TRBV27 and TRBJ2-3; 8 bases fit TRBD2. Germline-derived CDR1 and CDR2 are MNHEY and SMNVEV (reference sequence). Trimming cost V 8 bases and J 0 bases; bases outside gene matches: 7. CDR3 length: 15 residues. Written as DNA, the CDR3 is TGTGCCAGCCTCCCTGGCGGGGGGAGCACAGATACGCAGTATTTT. Translation: CASLPGGGSTDTQYF.

The chain couples TRBV29-1 to TRBJ1-2; 8 nucleotides agree with TRBD1. J gave up 0 bases and V 5 bases, and 5 bases lay outside the gene matches. The CDR3 runs to 14 residues. Germline CDR1 and CDR2: SQVTM and ANQGSEA. The CDR3 is CSVSRTGPNYGYTF. The DNA of the CDR3 is TGCAGCGTTAGTAGGACAGGGCCTAACTATGGCTACACCTTC.

The gene calls are TRBV5-5 and TRBJ2-1; 7 bases map to TRBD1. The V gene's germline CDR1 is SGHKS and CDR2 YYEKEE (reference sequence). The CDR3 consists of 15 residues. V lost 2 bases, J lost 8 bases, and 10 bases stayed unmatched. The CDR3 coding sequence is TGTGCCAGCAGCTTACCAGGGGGAAGTAACCATGAGCAGTTCTTC. Translating it yields CASSLPGGSNHEQFF.

V and J are TRBV4-1 and TRBJ1-1, with D possibly TRBD1 on 6 matching bases. Germline CDR1 reads MGHRA; CDR2 reads YSYEKL. Deletions cut 0 bases from V and 1 base from J, with 15 bases between. The CDR3 sequence is 17 residues long. CDR3 nucleotides: TGCGCCAGCAGCCAAGATGGGGGCGTCTCTTCGAACACTGAAGCTTTCTTT. It is translated as CASSQDGGVSSNTEAFF.

The rearrangement joins TRBV15 to TRBJ1-1; D is unclear. The CDR3 length is 14 residues. The germline V gene has CDR1 LNHNV and CDR2 YYDKDF (reference sequence). Trimming left V 1 base short and J 1 base short, with 7 bases between. CDR3: CATSRALENTEAFF. The CDR3 nucleotides read TGTGCCACCAGCAGAGCATTAGAGAACACTGAAGCTTTCTTT.

The chain joins TRBV29-1 to TRBJ1-4; D uncertain. CDR3 length equals 14 residues. Germline V gene data show CDR1 as SQVTM and CDR2 as ANQGSEA. V shed 4 bases and J shed 0 bases, with 9 bases lying between them. The DNA for the CDR3 is TGCAGCGTTGCTCGGTTTGCAACTAATGAAAAACTGTTTTTT. Translated, it gives CSVARFATNEKLFF.

V gene TRBV25-1 combines with J gene TRBJ1-5; weak D call: TRBD1 (5 bases). Trimming removed 6 bases from V and 3 bases from J, with 12 bases in between. This CDR3 is 14 amino acids long. The V gene's germline CDR1 is MGHDK and CDR2 SYGVNS. CDR3 region: CASRGQGDNQPQHF. The CDR3 DNA sequence: TGTGCCAGCAGGGGTCAAGGGGACAATCAGCCCCAGCATTTT.

The chain couples TRBV6-1 to TRBJ1-1; possibly TRBD1 for D (5 bases). This CDR3 has 12 amino acids. CDR1 MNHNS and CDR2 SASEGT come from the germline V gene. The V gene lost 7 bases and the J gene lost 4 bases, with 10 bases spanning the gap. The CDR3 spells CASTRDFTEAFF. The CDR3 region has the DNA TGTGCCAGCACAAGGGACTTCACTGAAGCTTTCTTT.

The J gene is TRBJ2-5, the V gene TRBV5-1; no definite D call. Between the trimmed V and J ends, which lost 4 bases and 5 bases, there was a span of 6 bases. The CDR3 has 11 residues. Germline CDR1 is SGHRS and CDR2 is YFSETQ. The CDR3 spells CASSNGETQYF. CDR3 in DNA: TGCGCCAGCAGCAACGGGGAGACCCAGTACTTC.

The CDR3 DNA sequence: TGCGCCAGCAGCCAAGGACAGGGAGAAGAGACCCAGTACTTC. Translated: CASSQGQGEETQYF. The chain combines TRBV4-1 with TRBJ2-5; TRBD1 matches 7 bases. Germline values: CDR1 MGHRA, CDR2 YSYEKL. Germline trimming cut 1 base from V and 3 bases from J; bases unmatched to any gene: 2. The length of the CDR3 is 14 residues.